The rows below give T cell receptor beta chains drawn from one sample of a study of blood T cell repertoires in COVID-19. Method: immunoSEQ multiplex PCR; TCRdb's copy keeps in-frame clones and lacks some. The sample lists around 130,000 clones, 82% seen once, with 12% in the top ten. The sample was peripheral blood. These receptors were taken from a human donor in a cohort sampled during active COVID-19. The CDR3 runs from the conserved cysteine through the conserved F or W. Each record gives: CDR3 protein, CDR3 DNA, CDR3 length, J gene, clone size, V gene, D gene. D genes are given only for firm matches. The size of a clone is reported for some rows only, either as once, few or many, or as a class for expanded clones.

cdr3_aa: CSVDRDSYTF
cdr3_nt: TGCAGCGTTGACCGGGACAGCTACACCTTC
cdr3_length: 10
j_call: TRBJ1-2
clone_size: few
v_call: TRBV29-1
d_call: NA

cdr3_aa: CASSFSSYEQYF
cdr3_nt: TGTGCCAGCAGCTTCAGCTCCTACGAGCAGTACTTC
cdr3_length: 12
j_call: TRBJ2-7
clone_size: NA
v_call: TRBV5-6
d_call: NA

cdr3_aa: CASSQEGGGMNTGELFF
cdr3_nt: TGTGCCAGCAGCCAAGAGGGCGGGGGGATGAACACCGGGGAGCTGTTTTTT
cdr3_length: 17
j_call: TRBJ2-2
clone_size: NA
v_call: TRBV4-2
d_call: TRBD2

cdr3_aa: CASSLDGQGASPLHF
cdr3_nt: TGTGCCAGCAGCTTGGATGGACAGGGGGCTTCACCCCTCCACTTT
cdr3_length: 15
j_call: TRBJ1-6
clone_size: NA
v_call: TRBV5-8
d_call: TRBD1

cdr3_aa: CASSFAGAWETQYF
cdr3_nt: TGTGCCAGCAGTTTCGCGGGGGCTTGGGAGACCCAGTACTTC
cdr3_length: 14
j_call: TRBJ2-5
clone_size: few
v_call: TRBV2
d_call: NA

cdr3_aa: CASSETGGLVQETQYF
cdr3_nt: TGTGCCAGCAGTGAAACGGGGGGGCTGGTCCAAGAGACCCAGTACTTC
cdr3_length: 16
j_call: TRBJ2-5
clone_size: NA
v_call: TRBV2
d_call: TRBD2

cdr3_aa: CASASTGERTDTQYF
cdr3_nt: TGCGCCAGTGCGTCGACAGGGGAAAGGACAGATACGCAGTATTTT
cdr3_length: 15
j_call: TRBJ2-3
clone_size: NA
v_call: TRBV5-1
d_call: TRBD1

cdr3_aa: CASSLGGTGGAGEKLFF
cdr3_nt: TGTGCCAGCAGTTTAGGCGGAACAGGGGGCGCGGGTGAAAAACTGTTTTTT
cdr3_length: 17
j_call: TRBJ1-4
clone_size: NA
v_call: TRBV28
d_call: TRBD1

cdr3_aa: CASSPGQRDTQYF
cdr3_nt: TGCGCCAGCAGCCCGGGACAGAGAGATACGCAGTATTTT
cdr3_length: 13
j_call: TRBJ2-3
clone_size: NA
v_call: TRBV5-1
d_call: TRBD1

cdr3_aa: CASSPVYTGVKDGSPLHF
cdr3_nt: TGTGCCAGCAGTCCCGTCTACACAGGGGTAAAGGACGGTTCACCCCTCCACTTT
cdr3_length: 18
j_call: TRBJ1-6
clone_size: NA
v_call: TRBV27
d_call: TRBD1

cdr3_aa: CASSANPASNSPLHF
cdr3_nt: TGTGCCAGCAGTGCGAACCCGGCTAGCAATTCACCCCTCCACTTT
cdr3_length: 15
j_call: TRBJ1-6
clone_size: NA
v_call: TRBV2
d_call: NA

cdr3_aa: CASSLGQGAGTDTQYF
cdr3_nt: TGTGCCAGCAGCTTGGGGCAGGGGGCCGGCACAGATACGCAGTATTTT
cdr3_length: 16
j_call: TRBJ2-3
clone_size: NA
v_call: TRBV7-9
d_call: TRBD1

cdr3_aa: CASSFPGGEQYF
cdr3_nt: TGTGCCAGCAGTTTCCCCGGAGGCGAGCAGTACTTC
cdr3_length: 12
j_call: TRBJ2-7
clone_size: NA
v_call: TRBV28
d_call: NA

cdr3_aa: CAIEVAGEETQYF
cdr3_nt: TGTGCCATCGAGGTAGCGGGGGAAGAGACCCAGTACTTC
cdr3_length: 13
j_call: TRBJ2-5
clone_size: NA
v_call: TRBV12-3/TRBV12-4
d_call: TRBD2

cdr3_aa: CATTLGGGAKNIQYF
cdr3_nt: TGTGCCACCACGTTGGGGGGGGGAGCCAAAAACATTCAGTACTTC
cdr3_length: 15
j_call: TRBJ2-4
clone_size: NA
v_call: TRBV2
d_call: TRBD2

cdr3_aa: CASGLQGIDTQYF
cdr3_nt: TGTGCCAGCGGCTTGCAGGGGATAGATACGCAGTATTTT
cdr3_length: 13
j_call: TRBJ2-3
clone_size: NA
v_call: TRBV3-1/TRBV3-2
d_call: NA

cdr3_aa: CASSAPTGGRSPLHF
cdr3_nt: TGTGCCAGCAGTGCCCCAACAGGGGGTCGGTCACCCCTCCACTTT
cdr3_length: 15
j_call: TRBJ1-6
clone_size: NA
v_call: TRBV25-1
d_call: TRBD1

cdr3_aa: CASSQGGRGTEAFF
cdr3_nt: TGTGCCAGCAGCCAAGGAGGGCGGGGCACTGAAGCTTTCTTT
cdr3_length: 14
j_call: TRBJ1-1
clone_size: NA
v_call: TRBV14
d_call: NA

cdr3_aa: CASSYPTAGGADTQYF
cdr3_nt: TGTGCCAGCAGTTATCCCACCGCGGGGGGCGCAGATACGCAGTATTTT
cdr3_length: 16
j_call: TRBJ2-3
clone_size: once
v_call: TRBV6-2/TRBV6-3
d_call: TRBD2

cdr3_aa: CASSAGDFYSGNTIYF
cdr3_nt: TGTGCCAGCAGCGCCGGGGACTTCTATTCTGGAAACACCATATATTTT
cdr3_length: 16
j_call: TRBJ1-3
clone_size: NA
v_call: TRBV9
d_call: NA

cdr3_aa: CASSWSQGYYEQYF
cdr3_nt: TGTGCCAGCAGTTGGTCGCAGGGCTACTACGAGCAGTACTTC
cdr3_length: 14
j_call: TRBJ2-7
clone_size: NA
v_call: TRBV28
d_call: NA

cdr3_aa: CASSLGLQGIF
cdr3_nt: TGTGCCAGCAGCTTGGGTCTACAGGGGATCTTC
cdr3_length: 11
j_call: TRBJ1-2
clone_size: once
v_call: TRBV5-6
d_call: TRBD1

cdr3_aa: CASSSGGRKQYF
cdr3_nt: TGTGCCAGCAGTTCAGGGGGGCGGAAGCAGTACTTC
cdr3_length: 12
j_call: TRBJ2-7
clone_size: NA
v_call: TRBV27
d_call: NA

cdr3_aa: CASSEYRDSYEQYF
cdr3_nt: TGTGCCAGCAGCGAATACAGGGACTCCTACGAGCAGTACTTC
cdr3_length: 14
j_call: TRBJ2-7
clone_size: NA
v_call: TRBV3-1/TRBV3-2
d_call: NA

cdr3_aa: CSVEPPVGWETQYF
cdr3_nt: TGCAGCGTTGAACCCCCGGTGGGCTGGGAGACCCAGTACTTC
cdr3_length: 14
j_call: TRBJ2-5
clone_size: NA
v_call: TRBV29-1
d_call: NA

cdr3_aa: CASSQGGRGQETQYF
cdr3_nt: TGTGCCAGCAGCCAAGGTGGGAGGGGCCAAGAGACCCAGTACTTC
cdr3_length: 15
j_call: TRBJ2-5
clone_size: NA
v_call: TRBV4-2
d_call: TRBD2

cdr3_aa: CASSPGGASNTEAFF
cdr3_nt: TGTGCCAGCAGTCCAGGGGGCGCGTCGAACACTGAAGCTTTCTTT
cdr3_length: 15
j_call: TRBJ1-1
clone_size: NA
v_call: TRBV6-5
d_call: TRBD1

cdr3_aa: CASSKSGGKGHTEAFF
cdr3_nt: TGTGCCAGCAGCAAAAGTGGGGGGAAAGGGCACACTGAAGCTTTCTTT
cdr3_length: 16
j_call: TRBJ1-1
clone_size: NA
v_call: TRBV3-1/TRBV3-2
d_call: NA

cdr3_aa: CASSGQGTTGELFF
cdr3_nt: TGTGCCAGTAGTGGACAGGGTACCACCGGGGAGCTGTTTTTT
cdr3_length: 14
j_call: TRBJ2-2
clone_size: NA
v_call: TRBV19
d_call: TRBD1

cdr3_aa: CASRLTGTANTGELFF
cdr3_nt: TGTGCCAGTAGACTCACCGGGACAGCGAACACCGGGGAGCTGTTTTTT
cdr3_length: 16
j_call: TRBJ2-2
clone_size: NA
v_call: TRBV19
d_call: TRBD1

cdr3_aa: CASSLVQGREQYF
cdr3_nt: TGTGCCAGCAGCTTAGTCCAGGGTCGCGAGCAGTACTTC
cdr3_length: 13
j_call: TRBJ2-7
clone_size: once
v_call: TRBV11-2
d_call: NA

cdr3_aa: CASSIGTGRSGQPQHF
cdr3_nt: TGTGCCAGTAGTATCGGGACAGGGCGATCGGGGCAGCCCCAGCATTTT
cdr3_length: 16
j_call: TRBJ1-5
clone_size: NA
v_call: TRBV19
d_call: TRBD1

cdr3_aa: CASTHAGTGPGEQYF
cdr3_nt: TGTGCCAGCACCCACGCCGGGACAGGGCCAGGGGAGCAGTACTTC
cdr3_length: 15
j_call: TRBJ2-7
clone_size: once
v_call: TRBV25-1
d_call: TRBD1

cdr3_aa: CASSSSSVHNEQFF
cdr3_nt: TGTGCCAGCAGTTCCTCCAGTGTCCACAATGAGCAGTTCTTC
cdr3_length: 14
j_call: TRBJ2-1
clone_size: NA
v_call: TRBV3-1/TRBV3-2
d_call: NA

cdr3_aa: CATSDPTRGETQYF
cdr3_nt: TGTGCCACCAGTGATCCCACCCGGGGAGAGACCCAGTACTTC
cdr3_length: 14
j_call: TRBJ2-5
clone_size: NA
v_call: TRBV24-1
d_call: NA

cdr3_aa: CASSADRNTEAFF
cdr3_nt: TGTGCCAGCTCAGCCGACAGGAACACTGAAGCTTTCTTT
cdr3_length: 13
j_call: TRBJ1-1
clone_size: few
v_call: TRBV18
d_call: NA

cdr3_aa: CATSDHLRGGHNEQFF
cdr3_nt: TGTGCCACCAGTGACCACCTGCGCGGGGGACACAATGAGCAGTTCTTC
cdr3_length: 16
j_call: TRBJ2-1
clone_size: NA
v_call: TRBV24-1
d_call: TRBD2

cdr3_aa: CAIRGTGSDEQYF
cdr3_nt: TGTGCCATCAGGGGGACAGGGAGTGACGAGCAGTACTTC
cdr3_length: 13
j_call: TRBJ2-7
clone_size: few
v_call: TRBV10-3
d_call: TRBD1

cdr3_aa: CASSVALQGGETQYF
cdr3_nt: TGTGCCAGCAGCGTAGCATTACAGGGTGGGGAGACCCAGTACTTC
cdr3_length: 15
j_call: TRBJ2-5
clone_size: NA
v_call: TRBV9
d_call: NA

cdr3_aa: CATRHGGLNEQFF
cdr3_nt: TGTGCCACCAGGCACGGCGGTTTGAATGAGCAGTTCTTC
cdr3_length: 13
j_call: TRBJ2-1
clone_size: NA
v_call: TRBV15
d_call: NA

cdr3_aa: CASSPRLAGGHKQYF
cdr3_nt: TGTGCCAGCTCACCACGGCTAGCGGGGGGGCATAAGCAGTACTTC
cdr3_length: 15
j_call: TRBJ2-7
clone_size: NA
v_call: TRBV18
d_call: TRBD2

cdr3_aa: CASSAGATNEKLFF
cdr3_nt: TGCGCCAGCAGCGCCGGGGCAACTAATGAAAAACTGTTTTTT
cdr3_length: 14
j_call: TRBJ1-4
clone_size: once
v_call: TRBV5-1
d_call: NA

cdr3_aa: CASSHPGSQPQHF
cdr3_nt: TGTGCCAGCAGCCATCCAGGAAGTCAGCCCCAGCATTTT
cdr3_length: 13
j_call: TRBJ1-5
clone_size: NA
v_call: TRBV3-1/TRBV3-2
d_call: NA

cdr3_aa: CASSPPTYRSSYNEQFF
cdr3_nt: TGTGCCAGCAGCCCCCCGACCTACAGGAGCTCCTACAATGAGCAGTTCTTC
cdr3_length: 17
j_call: TRBJ2-1
clone_size: NA
v_call: TRBV9
d_call: NA

cdr3_aa: CASSQDSTGYEQYF
cdr3_nt: TGTGCCAGCAGCCAAGACTCGACGGGCTACGAGCAGTACTTC
cdr3_length: 14
j_call: TRBJ2-7
clone_size: NA
v_call: TRBV14
d_call: NA

cdr3_aa: CASSTPQGTGANVLTF
cdr3_nt: TGTGCCAGCAGTACACCCCAGGGAACCGGGGCCAACGTCCTGACTTTC
cdr3_length: 16
j_call: TRBJ2-6
clone_size: NA
v_call: TRBV28
d_call: NA